A single sample gave rise to the 21 T cell receptor beta chains below, sequenced in a study of blood T cell repertoires in COVID-19 (dated by TCRdb to the early 2020s). The method was the immunoSEQ multiplex PCR assay. Imported from immuneACCESS, the table was reduced by TCRdb to in-frame sequences with V and J called. These copies leave out some clones; in studies compared against another copy, an unresolved V gene accounts for under half, and the cause of the remainder is not known. For this sample there are around 300,000 clones; 88% appear just once. The ten largest make up 2% of the sample. The sequencing input was PBMCs or T cells enriched from blood (not recorded which). The receptors here all came from an older woman in a cohort exposed to, infected with or recovered from COVID-19 (not recorded which).

The CDR3 DNA follows: TGTGCCAGCAGTCTGACAGGGGGAAGGCAGCCCCAGCATTTT. Protein sequence: CASSLTGGRQPQHF. This chain connects TRBV28 to TRBJ1-5, with TRBD1 matching over 9 bases. V lost 5 bases and J lost 7; bases outside the gene matches: 6. The germline CDR1 and CDR2 sequences are MDHEN and SYDVKM. CDR3 size: 14 residues.

The table lists this clone with many counts. V and J are TRBV9 and TRBJ2-1; a possible D gene is TRBD2 (7 bases). The CDR3 covers 15 residues. V lost 0 bases and J lost 5, with 12 bases in between. Germline V gene sequence: CDR1 SGDLS, CDR2 YYNGEE. CDR3 amino acids: CASSVEGEGDNEQFF. CDR3 bases: TGTGCCAGCAGCGTAGAGGGGGAGGGGGACAATGAGCAGTTCTTC.

This clone was counted once. V and J are TRBV19 and TRBJ2-6; no definite D call. V lost 7 bases and J lost 2, with 9 bases in between. The length of the CDR3 is 14 residues. Germline V gene data show CDR1 as LNHDA and CDR2 as SQIVND (reference sequence). CDR3: CASTRQAGANVLTF. CDR3 in DNA: TGTGCCAGTACCCGGCAGGCTGGGGCCAACGTCCTGACTTTC.

This rearrangement joins TRBV2 to TRBJ2-1, with 8 bases matching TRBD1. J was trimmed by 3 bases and V by 5 bases; bases with no gene match: 6. CDR1 is SNHLY, CDR2 FYNNEI, per germline. This CDR3 is built from 15 residues. CDR3 loop: CASSRGRGLYNEQFF. CDR3 DNA: TGTGCCAGCAGTCGAGGCAGGGGGCTCTACAATGAGCAGTTCTTC. The full variable domain, in which reference TRBV2 and TRBJ2-1 provide the parts outside the CDR3, is EPEVTQTPSHQVTQMGQEVILRCVPISNHLYFYWYRQILGQKVEFLVSFYNNEISEKSEIFDDQFSVERPDGSNFTLKIRSTKLEDSAMYFCASSRGRGLYNEQFFGPGTRLTVL.

The chain employs TRBV7-2 and TRBJ2-7, with 7 bases aligning to TRBD1. The CDR3 consists of 13 residues. V was pared by 6 bases and J by 7 bases, with 9 bases of the junction left unmatched. Germline-derived CDR1 and CDR2 are SGHTA and FQGNSA. DNA of the CDR3: TGTGCCAGCAGTTCAGCAGGGGGTCGGGAGCAGTACTTC. The encoded protein is CASSSAGGREQYF.

The chain's CDR3 is CASSYPRTGYPETQYF. The CDR3 DNA reads TGTGCCAGCAGTTACCCGCGGACAGGATATCCGGAGACCCAGTACTTC. The rearrangement links TRBV6-2 or TRBV6-3 to TRBJ2-5; TRBD1 agrees at 7 bases. Germline lookup yields CDR1 MNHEY and CDR2 SVGEGT. CDR3 length: 16 amino acids. The V and J ends lost 2 bases and 5 bases, in that order; junction bases with no gene match: 11.

This clone turned up a few times. This sample includes further DNA sequences coding for the same CDR3. This chain joins TRBV3-1 (or the pseudogene TRBV3-2) and TRBJ2-1; 10 positions agree with TRBD2. The V segment lost 1 base and the J segment 3 bases; nucleotides outside the gene matches: 0. Germline-derived CDR1 and CDR2 are LGHDT and YNNKEL (reference sequence). The CDR3 contains 15 residues. In DNA, the CDR3 is TGTGCCAGCAGCCAAGGACTAGCGGGCTACAATGAGCAGTTCTTC. It codes for CASSQGLAGYNEQFF.

The rearrangement joins TRBV7-2 to TRBJ2-2; 7 nucleotides match TRBD1. The CDR3 is 18 amino acids. The germline CDR1 and CDR2 sequences are SGHTA and FQGNSA. V lost 2 bases, J lost 5 bases, and 14 bases stayed unmatched. CDR3 nucleotide sequence: TGTGCCAGCAGCTTAAGACAGGGTGGACGAGGGACAACCGGGGAGCTGTTTTTT. As protein: CASSLRQGGRGTTGELFF.

The rearrangement joins TRBV5-6 to TRBJ1-5, with TRBD1 as a possible D gene (6 bases). Germline assignment: CDR1 SGHDT and CDR2 YYEEEE. Between the trimmed V and J ends, which lost 4 bases and 2 bases, there was a span of 16 bases. CDR3 size: 16 residues. The chain's CDR3 is CASSGSTGSRNQPQHF. In DNA form, the CDR3 reads TGTGCCAGCAGCGGCTCGACAGGCTCTCGCAATCAGCCCCAGCATTTT.

V usage is TRBV19 and J usage is TRBJ1-2, with D possibly TRBD1 on 5 matching bases. The CDR3 contains 16 residues. From germline, CDR1 is LNHDA and CDR2 SQIVND (reference sequence). V dropped 7 bases and J dropped 2 bases, with 20 bases sitting between them. The CDR3 nucleotides read TGTGCCAGTATAGATGCGGGGCCGCGGCAGAACTATGGCTACACCTTC. Its protein is CASIDAGPRQNYGYTF.

This sequence joins TRBV19 and TRBJ2-3; 7 bases align to TRBD1. J was trimmed by 0 bases and V by 10 bases; bases with no gene match: 7. Germline CDR1 is LNHDA and CDR2 is SQIVND (reference sequence). The CDR3 consists of 14 residues. This CDR3 is CATATGASTDTQYF. The CDR3 DNA reads TGTGCCACCGCCACAGGGGCTAGCACAGATACGCAGTATTTT.

The rearrangement links TRBV19 to TRBJ2-1; 8 nucleotides line up with TRBD2. With 4 bases clipped from V and 4 bases from J, the junction kept 6 bases outside the gene matches. CDR3 length: 15 amino acids. Looked up from germline, CDR1 is LNHDA and CDR2 is SQIVND (reference sequence). CDR3 in DNA: TGTGCCAGTAGTAAAATAGCGGGGCCGTACAATGAGCAGTTCTTC. Translated: CASSKIAGPYNEQFF.

This clone was recorded once. The genes are TRBV20-1 and TRBJ1-4, with D perhaps matching TRBD1 (6 bases). Germline assignment: CDR1 DFQATT and CDR2 SNEGSKA (reference sequence). The CDR3 consists of 13 residues. Trimming took off 3 bases at V and 7 bases at J, with 12 bases between the two ends. The CDR3 sequence: CSASNRVGEKLFF. The CDR3 DNA sequence: TGCAGTGCTAGTAACAGGGTTGGTGAAAAACTGTTTTTT.

At least ten counts were recorded for this clone. The DNA of the CDR3 is TGTGCCAGCAGCCGGAACACTGAAGCTTTCTTT. Its protein is CASSRNTEAFF. V and J are TRBV25-1 and TRBJ1-1; no reliable D call. Trimming left V 6 bases short and J 1 base short, with 3 bases between. The CDR3 extends over 11 amino acids. The germline CDR1 and CDR2 sequences are MGHDK and SYGVNS. Based on the CDR3 plus reference TRBV25-1 and TRBJ1-1, the full variable domain is EADIYQTPRYLVIGTGKKITLECSQTMGHDKMYWYQQDPGMELHLIHYSYGVNSTEKGDLSSESTVSRIRTEHFPLTLESARPSHTSQYLCASSRNTEAFFGQGTRLTVV.

The CDR3 coding sequence is TGTGCCAGCAGCAAAGACAGGCCGCAGGGCACTGAAGCTTTCTTT. Residues: CASSKDRPQGTEAFF. The gene calls are TRBV7-9 and TRBJ1-1; possible D gene TRBD1, 6 bases. The CDR3 contains 15 residues. Trimming took 5 bases from V and 4 from J, leaving 17 bases between them. Germline V gene sequence: CDR1 SEHNR, CDR2 FQNEAQ (reference sequence).

This rearrangement joins TRBV5-4 to TRBJ2-2; TRBD1 might be the D (6 bases). Germline CDR1 reads SGHNT; CDR2 reads YYREEE (reference sequence). The CDR3 spans 13 residues. CDR3 in DNA: TGTGCTAGCCGGGACAAGAACACCGGGGAGCTGTTTTTT. Translated: CASRDKNTGELFF.

J is TRBJ2-1 and V is TRBV5-4, with TRBD2 identical over 12 bases. With V trimmed by 0 bases and J by 0 bases, 4 bases remained unmatched. CDR3 length: 18 amino acids. Germline CDR1 reads SGHNT; CDR2 reads YYREEE (reference sequence). The CDR3 sequence is CASSLDPTSGSSYNEQFF. CDR3 bases: TGTGCCAGCAGCTTGGATCCGACTAGCGGGAGCTCCTACAATGAGCAGTTCTTC. The whole variable domain, remainder taken from reference TRBV5-4 and TRBJ2-1, is ETGVTQSPTHLIKTRGQQVTLRCSSQSGHNTVSWYQQALGQGPQFIFQYYREEENGRGNFPPRFSGLQFPNYSSELNVNALELDDSALYLCASSLDPTSGSSYNEQFFGPGTRLTVL.

The chain uses TRBV5-4 and TRBJ2-1; weak D call: TRBD1 (6 bases). Germline-derived CDR1 and CDR2 are SGHNT and YYREEE (reference sequence). The CDR3 contains 15 residues. Trimming shortened V by 4 bases and J by 0 bases, and 11 bases separated the two germline ends. DNA for the CDR3: TGTGCCAGCAGCCATACAGGGTACTCCTACAATGAGCAGTTCTTC. Protein: CASSHTGYSYNEQFF.

The gene calls are TRBV24-1 and TRBJ2-1, with TRBD1 matching 10 bases. Germline V lookup: CDR1 KGHDR, CDR2 SFDVKD. After removal of 7 bases from V and 3 bases from J, the junction contained 11 bases not matched to a gene. The CDR3 loop spans 17 amino acids. Written as DNA, the CDR3 is TGTGCCACCAGCCCCAAACGGACAGGGGGAGTCTACAATGAGCAGTTCTTC. This encodes CATSPKRTGGVYNEQFF.

The chain recombines TRBV19 with TRBJ1-2; a weak D match, TRBD1 (6 bases). In germline, CDR1 is LNHDA, CDR2 SQIVND (reference sequence). Trimming removed 1 base at V and 2 bases at J, with 8 bases between. The length of the CDR3 is 14 residues. CDR3 nucleotide sequence: TGTGCCAGTAGTATAGGGACAGAAAACTATGGCTACACCTTC. It codes for CASSIGTENYGYTF.

This clone has a single count. CDR3 amino acids: CASTDRGRGVSPLHF. Written as DNA, the CDR3 is TGTGCCAGTACCGATCGCGGGAGGGGGGTCTCACCCCTCCACTTT. The V gene is TRBV19, the J gene TRBJ1-6; possible D gene TRBD1, 6 bases. The CDR3 is 15 residues long. Germline lookup yields CDR1 LNHDA and CDR2 SQIVND (reference sequence). V lost 7 bases and J lost 10, with 20 bases in between.